This T cell receptor (beta chain) comes out of a study of primary melanoma T cells and metastatic recurrence. Looking at the study overall: These T2 to T4 primary melanomas had thickness greater than 1 mm. Study-wide results and caveats: The tumor T-cell fraction reportedly predicted progression-free survival independently of thickness, ulceration, mitotic rate and age.

A note on this clone: The target antigen is unknown.

Method: immunoSEQ multiplex PCR; TCRdb's copy keeps in-frame clones and lacks some. The sample carries about 1,500 clones, 70% to 80% recorded once. Patients with resected primary melanoma were considered at risk of metastatic recurrence. The CDR3 is made up of 16 amino acids. Germline trimming cut 4 bases from V and 5 bases from J; bases unmatched to any gene: 11. Germline loops: CDR1 MNHGY, CDR2 SAAAGT. J is TRBJ2-5 and V is TRBV6-8; 9 bases line up with TRBD2. The clonotype comes from a human donor with melanoma. Input material: melanoma tumor tissue. CDR3 DNA sequence: TGTGCCAGCAGTTCGCGTATAGCGGGGGCGAGGGAGACCCAGTACTTC. It codes for CASSSRIAGARETQYF.